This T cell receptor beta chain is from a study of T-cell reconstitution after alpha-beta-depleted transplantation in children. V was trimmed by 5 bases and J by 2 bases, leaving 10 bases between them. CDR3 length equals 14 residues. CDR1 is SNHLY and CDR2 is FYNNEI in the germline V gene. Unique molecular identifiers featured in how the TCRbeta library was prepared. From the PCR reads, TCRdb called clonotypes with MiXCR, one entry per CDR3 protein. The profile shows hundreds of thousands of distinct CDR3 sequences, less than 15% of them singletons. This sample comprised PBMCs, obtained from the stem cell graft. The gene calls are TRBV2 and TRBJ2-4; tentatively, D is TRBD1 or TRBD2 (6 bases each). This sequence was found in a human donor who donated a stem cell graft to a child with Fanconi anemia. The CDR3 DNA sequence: TGTGCCAGCAGTAGGGGGGATACCAAAAACATTCAGTACTTC. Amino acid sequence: CASSRGDTKNIQYF.